The subject of this entry is one T cell receptor (beta chain). The antigen is unknown. Additional DNA sequences in this sample encode the identical CDR3. This specimen comes from a study of cytomegalovirus exposure and HLA in healthy donors. Study background: Genetic ancestry analysis placed 81% of the 410 or so donors that were genotyped in the Caucasian-associated cluster. Whole-study findings and limits: The authors later linked a missense DCLRE1C variant to TCR beta V- and J-gene trimming.

Germline lookup yields CDR1 SQVTM and CDR2 ANQGSEA. CDR3 length equals 13 residues. Trimming removed 4 bases from V and 5 bases from J; junction bases left unmatched: 2. Use of 60 Vbeta and 13 Jbeta primers characterized the PCR. Clones were sequenced by immunoSEQ multiplex PCR, and TCRdb holds only the in-frame ones, with some missing. The sample includes under 65,000 clones. The TCR originated in a woman between 40 and 50 years old in good health and CMV-seronegative. The rearrangement links TRBV29-1 to TRBJ1-4, with TRBD1 identical over 9 bases. The material sequenced was PBMCs. DNA for the CDR3: TGCAGCGTTGCCGGGACAGGGAATGAAAAACTGTTTTTT. Its protein product is CSVAGTGNEKLFF.